The T cell receptor beta chain described here comes from a study of blood T cell repertoires in COVID-19. The germline CDR1 and CDR2 sequences are MNHEY and SMNVEV (reference sequence). With 3 bases removed from V and 6 bases from J, the gap between germline ends came to 16 bases. The CDR3 runs 15 residues. In the study's own analysis: By means of reference gene primer amplification, nucleated cell counts were estimated. Repertoires were generated with immunoSEQ multiplex PCR, while TCRdb's copy carries only in-frame clones and drops some. D and trimming were read from the DNA, whereas the V and J calls and clone size are those reported in that table. Seen here are roughly 36,000 clones, over 70% observed once, and the top ten hold roughly 9.1%.

V usage is TRBV27 and J usage is TRBJ2-3, with D perhaps matching TRBD1 (5 bases). This TCR derives from a man older than 75 with active COVID-19. Specimen: peripheral blood. CDR3 sequence reads: CASSLIQGGTDTQYF. The CDR3 DNA follows: TGTGCCAGCAGTTTGATTCAGGGTGGTACTGATACGCAGTATTTT.